This T cell receptor (beta chain) was observed in a study of blood T cell repertoires in COVID-19. Sequencing was performed with immunoSEQ multiplex PCR; in TCRdb, only in-frame clones are kept and a portion is missing. The sample comprises about 84,000 clones, over 75% of which are singletons, and around 7% rests with the top ten. This clone occurred a few times. This TCR came from an older man with acute or convalescent COVID-19. The sequencing input was peripheral blood.

DNA for the CDR3: TGTGCCACCAGTCCCGTCCCCAAGAGCCAGGGGGTTGGCAATCAGCCCCAGCATTTT. This translates into CATSPVPKSQGVGNQPQHF. V gene TRBV24-1 combines with J gene TRBJ1-5; 7 nucleotides match TRBD1. J was trimmed by 2 bases and V by 6 bases; bases with no gene match: 18. The CDR3 is made up of 19 amino acids. CDR1 and CDR2 (germline): KGHDR, SFDVKD.